This passage covers 11 T cell receptor beta chains from one sample sequenced in a study of T-cell reconstitution after alpha-beta-depleted transplantation in children. TCRbeta library construction was performed incorporating unique molecular identifiers. TCRdb re-analysed the PCR reads in MiXCR, keeping a single row per CDR3 protein. The table has 250,000 to 350,000 distinct CDR3 sequences, over 8% seen once. The input for sequencing was PBMCs from the stem cell graft donor, taken from the stem cell graft. The receptors stem from a human donor who donated a stem cell graft to a child with SCID.

This clonotype has more than one count but fewer than ten. The chain combines TRBV5-1 with TRBJ2-3, with TRBD1 matching over 7 bases. V shed 4 bases, J shed 2 bases, and the junction held 7 bases outside the gene matches. There are 15 residues in the CDR3. CDR1 is SGHRS and CDR2 is YFSETQ in the germline V gene. The CDR3 DNA follows: TGCGCCAGCAGCCCCGGACAGGCGAACACAGATACGCAGTATTTT. Amino acids: CASSPGQANTDTQYF.

This clonotype was observed a handful of times. The chain employs TRBV7-7 and TRBJ1-4, with 8 bases that match TRBD1. Looked up from germline, CDR1 is SSHAT and CDR2 is FNYEAQ (reference sequence). V trimming: 5 bases; J trimming: 8 bases; junction bases outside the gene matches: 7. The CDR3 covers 14 residues. CDR3 nucleotide sequence: TGTGCCAGCAGCCCAGGGGGCTCGAACGAAAAACTGTTTTTT. It translates to CASSPGGSNEKLFF.

At least ten counts were recorded for this clonotype. CDR3 in amino acids: CASSQLGWSQNIQYF. The CDR3 DNA sequence: TGTGCCAGCAGCCAACTGGGGTGGTCCCAAAACATTCAGTACTTC. This chain connects TRBV3-1 to TRBJ2-4; D not resolved. This CDR3 has 15 amino acids. Between the trimmed V and J ends, which lost 2 bases and 5 bases, there was a span of 13 bases. From germline, CDR1 is LGHDT and CDR2 YNNKEL (reference sequence).

The V call is TRBV7-9, the J call TRBJ2-6; D unclear. The V and J ends lost 3 bases and 15 bases respectively, with 21 bases between them. Germline V gene data show CDR1 as SEHNR and CDR2 as FQNEAQ (reference sequence). This CDR3 is 15 amino acids long. CDR3 sequence: CASSFLQWPSSTLTF. The DNA of the CDR3 is TGTGCCAGCAGCTTCTTGCAGTGGCCCAGCTCGACCCTGACTTTC.

The chain has TRBV4-2 and TRBJ2-1, with 7 bases that match TRBD2. The CDR3 runs 15 residues. The junction had 10 bases not matched to a gene; V was cut back by 1 base and J by 10 bases. Germline assignment: CDR1 LGHNA and CDR2 YNFKEQ. The CDR3 DNA reads TGTGCCAGCAGCCAAGCCGTGGGGCTAGCGGACGAGCAGTTCTTC. Amino acids: CASSQAVGLADEQFF.

This clonotype was found a few times. The chain uses TRBV7-9 and TRBJ2-3, with a tentative D call TRBD2 (6 bases). Germline values: CDR1 SEHNR, CDR2 FQNEAQ (reference sequence). The CDR3 runs to 16 residues. Trimming pared 3 bases from V and 4 bases from J, leaving 17 bases between. This chain's CDR3 is CASSFKGSVAADTQYF. DNA of the CDR3: TGTGCCAGCAGCTTCAAAGGATCCGTAGCGGCAGATACGCAGTATTTT.

This clonotype turned up a few times. The chain joins TRBV4-1 to TRBJ1-5; the D gene is possibly TRBD1 (5 bases). V was trimmed by 0 bases and J by 7 bases, leaving 13 bases between them. CDR3 length equals 15 residues. From germline, CDR1 is MGHRA and CDR2 YSYEKL. The CDR3 protein is CASSQDAGFGQPQHF. The CDR3 coding sequence is TGCGCCAGCAGCCAAGACGCAGGGTTTGGGCAGCCCCAGCATTTT.

In its sample, this clonotype was seen many times. This rearrangement joins TRBV5-1 to TRBJ1-5; TRBD1 is a possible D gene (6 bases). Germline-derived CDR1 and CDR2 are SGHRS and YFSETQ. The CDR3 runs 15 residues. V lost 0 bases and J 5 bases, leaving 12 bases between the germline ends. The CDR3 DNA follows: TGCGCCAGCAGCTTGGAGGGGGATGGAGATCAGCCCCAGCATTTT. Protein product: CASSLEGDGDQPQHF.

The V gene is TRBV7-8, the J gene TRBJ1-4, with D possibly matching TRBD1 (5 bases). Germline CDR1 SGHVS, CDR2 FQNEAQ. CDR3 length equals 15 residues. Deletions cut 3 bases from V and 8 bases from J, with 16 bases between. CDR3 sequence (DNA): TGTGCCAGCAGCTTCCGGGACGCCTTAGGGGAAAAACTGTTTTTT. This gives the protein CASSFRDALGEKLFF. Together with reference TRBV7-8 and TRBJ1-4, the CDR3 gives the full variable domain: GAGVSQSPRYKVAKRGQDVALRCDPISGHVSLFWYQQALGQGPEFLTYFQNEAQLDKSGLPSDRFFAERPEGSVSTLKIQRTQQEDSAVYLCASSFRDALGEKLFFGSGTQLSVL.

This chain connects TRBV27 to TRBJ2-7; D tentatively fits TRBD1 or TRBD2 (5 bases each). Trimming stripped 4 bases from V and 0 bases from J, with 16 bases between. The CDR3 is made up of 16 amino acids. Germline CDR1 is MNHEY and CDR2 is SMNVEV (reference sequence). CDR3 in amino acids: CASSSYGTSPSYEQYF. The CDR3 DNA sequence: TGTGCCAGCAGTTCCTACGGGACGTCTCCCTCCTACGAGCAGTACTTC.

V usage is TRBV12-3 or TRBV12-4 and J usage is TRBJ2-3; 7 nucleotides match TRBD2. The CDR3 runs to 14 residues. After removal of 4 bases from V and 1 base from J, the junction contained 2 bases not matched to a gene. The CDR3 protein is CASSWLAGTDTQYF. For the CDR3, the DNA is TGTGCCAGCAGTTGGCTAGCGGGCACAGATACGCAGTATTTT.